Listed here are 27 T cell receptor beta chains from one sample, sequenced in a study of cytomegalovirus exposure and HLA in healthy donors. PCR employed 60 Vbeta and 13 Jbeta primers. Produced via immunoSEQ multiplex PCR; TCRdb's table is partial and in-frame only. This sample has 85,000 to 100,000 clones, with around 59% found just once. The specimen was PBMCs. The source of these receptors is a human donor in good health.

This chain connects TRBV19 to TRBJ2-3; D perhaps matches TRBD1 (5 bases). The length of the CDR3 is 13 residues. Germline CDR1 reads LNHDA; CDR2 reads SQIVND (reference sequence). Trimming removed 8 bases from V and 1 base from J, with 10 bases in between. The CDR3: CASSVTGTDTQYF. The CDR3 DNA is TGTGCCAGTTCAGTGACAGGCACAGATACGCAGTATTTT. The full variable domain, in which reference TRBV19 and TRBJ2-3 provide the parts outside the CDR3, is DGGITQSPKYLFRKEGQNVTLSCEQNLNHDAMYWYRQDPGQGLRLIYYSQIVNDFQKGDIAEGYSVSREKKESFPLTVTSAQKNPTAFYLCASSVTGTDTQYFGPGTRLTVL.

The chain has TRBV7-9 and TRBJ1-1; 9 bases match TRBD1. The CDR3 covers 17 residues. Looked up from germline, CDR1 is SEHNR and CDR2 is FQNEAQ (reference sequence). V lost 3 bases and J lost 1; bases outside the gene matches: 9. CDR3 sequence reads: CASSFVWGQGGNTEAFF. The CDR3 DNA sequence: TGTGCCAGCAGCTTCGTTTGGGGACAGGGTGGGAACACTGAAGCTTTCTTT.

The V gene is TRBV11-3, the J gene TRBJ2-1; 11 bases line up with TRBD2. This CDR3 has 15 amino acids. Per the germline V gene, CDR1 is SGHNT and CDR2 is YENEEA. Trimming took 3 bases from V and 6 from J; bases not matched to a gene: 4. The CDR3 sequence is CASSFSGGVSNEQFF. CDR3 sequence (DNA): TGTGCCAGCAGCTTTAGCGGGGGGGTGTCCAATGAGCAGTTCTTC.

This clone was seen only once. The rearrangement joins TRBV10-2 to TRBJ1-2; D not resolved. The V gene lost 2 bases and the J gene lost 2 bases, with 6 bases spanning the gap. The germline V gene has CDR1 WSHSY and CDR2 SAAADI. The CDR3 loop spans 13 amino acids. The CDR3 loop is CASSEGRNYGYTF. The DNA of the CDR3 is TGCGCCAGCAGTGAGGGGCGCAACTATGGCTACACCTTC.

V and J are TRBV19 and TRBJ2-1; TRBD1 matches 9 bases. V lost 10 bases and J lost 1; bases outside the gene matches: 8. The CDR3 consists of 15 residues. CDR1 and CDR2 from the germline V gene are LNHDA and SQIVND (reference sequence). The CDR3 coding sequence is TGTGCCACCACATGGGGGACAGGGTCCTACAATGAGCAGTTCTTC. As protein: CATTWGTGSYNEQFF.

This chain joins TRBV7-9 and TRBJ1-3; 9 bases fit TRBD1. Unmatched junction bases numbered 7, after V lost 6 bases and J lost 4 bases. The CDR3 length is 15 residues. The germline gives CDR1 SEHNR, CDR2 FQNEAQ (reference sequence). CDR3 residues: CASRGQGSTGNTIYF. CDR3 nucleotide sequence: TGTGCCAGCAGGGGACAGGGCTCGACGGGAAACACCATATATTTT.

The CDR3: CASSLVSRTPEGGYTF. In DNA form, the CDR3 reads TGTGCCAGCAGCTTAGTCTCAAGGACTCCCGAGGGAGGCTACACCTTC. The V and J genes are TRBV7-2 and TRBJ1-2; D remains unclear. The CDR3 consists of 16 residues. CDR1 is SGHTA, CDR2 FQGNSA, per germline. V lost 1 base, J lost 8 bases, and 20 bases lay in between.

The chain carries TRBV6-5 and TRBJ2-1; the match to TRBD1 covers 9 bases. This CDR3 is built from 14 residues. CDR1 and CDR2 from the germline V gene are MNHEY and SVGAGI. V dropped 2 bases and J dropped 5; count of bases not matched to a gene: 1. The CDR3 is CASSYDRGDNEQFF. CDR3 sequence (DNA): TGTGCCAGCAGTTACGACAGGGGGGACAATGAGCAGTTCTTC.

This clone showed up just once. V and J are TRBV9 and TRBJ2-3; 8 nucleotides agree with TRBD2. V lost 3 bases and J lost 3; bases outside the gene matches: 9. The CDR3 has 16 residues. CDR1 is SGDLS, CDR2 YYNGEE, per germline. The CDR3 bases are TGTGCCAGCAGCGCGAGGGGACGGGGGGGGACAGATACGCAGTATTTT. Translating gives CASSARGRGGTDTQYF.

The genes are TRBV9 and TRBJ2-7; TRBD2 might be the D (6 bases). The CDR3 contains 17 residues. Trimming took off 4 bases at V and 2 bases at J, with 22 bases between the two ends. Germline-derived CDR1 and CDR2 are SGDLS and YYNGEE. As DNA, the CDR3 is TGTGCCAGCAGCCCCCACCTGGAGGGAATCGTCACCTACGAGCAGTACTTC. This translates into CASSPHLEGIVTYEQYF. Based on the CDR3 plus reference TRBV9 and TRBJ2-7, the full variable domain is DSGVTQTPKHLITATGQRVTLRCSPRSGDLSVYWYQQSLDQGLQFLIQYYNGEERAKGNILERFSAQQFPDLHSELNLSSLELGDSALYFCASSPHLEGIVTYEQYFGPGTRLTVT.

This clone occurred a few times. The V gene is TRBV4-1, the J gene TRBJ1-2; TRBD1 matches at 7 bases. This CDR3 has 16 residues. Per germline, CDR1 MGHRA and CDR2 YSYEKL. The ends lost 2 bases at V and 6 bases at J; junction bases unmatched: 12. This chain's CDR3 is CASSQPGTAGVDGYTF. The CDR3, as DNA: TGCGCCAGCAGCCAACCCGGGACAGCGGGGGTCGATGGCTACACCTTC.

This sequence joins TRBV4-1 and TRBJ2-1, with 16 bases lining up with TRBD2. Germline V lookup: CDR1 MGHRA, CDR2 YSYEKL. After removal of 1 base from V and 4 bases from J, the junction contained 1 base not matched to a gene. The CDR3 has 17 residues. Here the CDR3 DNA reads TGCGCCAGCAGCCAAGCGGGACTAGCGGGGGGGTACAATGAGCAGTTCTTC. Protein product: CASSQAGLAGGYNEQFF.

For the CDR3, the DNA is TGTGCCAGCAGCCAAGTTGCCCCGGGGTCCACCACCTACGAGCAGTACTTC. Its translation is CASSQVAPGSTTYEQYF. This chain uses TRBV4-2 with TRBJ2-7; TRBD2 might be the D (5 bases). In germline, CDR1 is LGHNA, CDR2 YNFKEQ. With 1 base removed from V and 2 bases from J, the gap between germline ends came to 18 bases. CDR3 size: 17 residues.

This clone was picked up a small number of times. Other DNA sequences within the sample encode an identical CDR3. V gene TRBV7-3 combines with J gene TRBJ2-3; 7 nucleotides match TRBD1. Germline loops: CDR1 SGHTA, CDR2 FQGTGA. CDR3 size: 15 residues. The ends lost 0 bases at V and 3 bases at J; junction bases unmatched: 3. CDR3 region: CASSLTGQRTDTQYF. CDR3 DNA: TGTGCCAGCAGCTTAACGGGACAGAGAACAGATACGCAGTATTTT.

The chain couples TRBV6-1 to TRBJ1-2; D remains ambiguous. Germline V gene sequence: CDR1 MNHNS, CDR2 SASEGT. The CDR3 length is 13 residues. V lost 3 bases and J 1 base, leaving 6 bases between the germline ends. The CDR3 spells CASSETYNYGYTF. The CDR3 region has the DNA TGTGCCAGCAGTGAGACTTATAACTATGGCTACACCTTC.

This sequence joins TRBV20-1 and TRBJ2-5; D unresolved. The CDR3 covers 11 residues. The germline V gene has CDR1 DFQATT and CDR2 SNEGSKA (reference sequence). Trimming shortened V by 2 bases and J by 5 bases, and 6 bases separated the two germline ends. The CDR3 bases are TGCAGTGCTAGACCCCAGGAGACCCAGTACTTC. Residues: CSARPQETQYF.

V usage is TRBV21-1 and J usage is TRBJ2-5; TRBD2 is the table's D call and was not checked against the DNA. TRBV21-1 is termed a pseudogene. CDR3 length: 14 amino acids. In nucleotides, the CDR3 is TGTGCCAGCAGCCCAGGGACTAGCGGAGAGACCCAGTACTTC. Translating it yields CASSPGTSGETQYF.

The chain recombines TRBV18 with TRBJ1-5; D is possibly TRBD1 (6 bases). The CDR3 covers 13 residues. Trimming left V 5 bases short and J 5 bases short, with 10 bases between. The V gene's germline CDR1 is KGHSH and CDR2 LQKENI. The CDR3 DNA reads TGTGCCAGCTCATTCTGGACAGATCAGCCCCAGCATTTT. Its protein product is CASSFWTDQPQHF.

This clone appeared a single time. This chain uses TRBV1 with TRBJ2-7; TRBD1 was called by the table and not checked on the DNA. TRBV1 counts as a pseudogene. The CDR3 runs to 15 residues. The CDR3 coding sequence is TGCACCAGCAGCCAAATCCCGGGACAGGGAATCGGGCAGTACTTC. It encodes CTSSQIPGQGIGQYF.

The V and J genes are TRBV5-8 and TRBJ1-6; TRBD1 aligns across 9 bases. V lost 4 bases, J lost 8 bases, and 7 bases stayed unmatched. Germline CDR1 is SGHTS and CDR2 is YDEGEE. This CDR3 comprises 15 residues. The CDR3 region has the DNA TGTGCCAGCAGCCTTAGGGGACAGGGCGATTCACCCCTCCACTTT. Its protein product is CASSLRGQGDSPLHF.

The chain uses TRBV4-2 and TRBJ1-5; TRBD1 aligns across 8 bases. Unmatched junction bases numbered 0, after V lost 3 bases and J lost 2 bases. Germline values: CDR1 LGHNA, CDR2 YNFKEQ. The CDR3 loop spans 14 amino acids. This CDR3 reads CASSQDRGNQPQHF. The CDR3 DNA is TGTGCCAGCAGCCAGGACAGGGGCAATCAGCCCCAGCATTTT.

The genes are TRBV7-2 and TRBJ2-3; TRBD2 agrees at 8 bases. Per the germline V gene, CDR1 is SGHTA and CDR2 is FQGNSA. Germline trimming cut 6 bases from V and 0 bases from J; bases unmatched to any gene: 8. This CDR3 has 16 amino acids. In DNA, the CDR3 is TGTGCCAGCAGTCCCCGGCGGGGGGATAGCACAGATACGCAGTATTTT. It yields the protein CASSPRRGDSTDTQYF.

This clone came up a few times. V usage is TRBV6-5 and J usage is TRBJ1-2, with 8 bases lining up with TRBD1. The CDR3 length is 13 residues. Unmatched junction bases numbered 3, after V lost 2 bases and J lost 7 bases. From germline, CDR1 is MNHEY and CDR2 SVGAGI. Here the CDR3 DNA reads TGTGCCAGCAGTTACCGGACAGGGAGTGGCTACACCTTC. Translated: CASSYRTGSGYTF.

V is TRBV9 and J is TRBJ2-1; 13 positions match TRBD2. Germline CDR1 and CDR2: SGDLS and YYNGEE. The ends lost 1 base at V and 7 bases at J; junction bases unmatched: 17. This CDR3 region has 20 residues. The CDR3 region is CASSVNIPRLAGGRGNEQFF. Written as DNA, the CDR3 is TGTGCCAGCAGCGTAAACATTCCCAGACTAGCGGGGGGAAGGGGGAATGAGCAGTTCTTC. The full variable domain, rest sourced from reference TRBV9 and TRBJ2-1, is DSGVTQTPKHLITATGQRVTLRCSPRSGDLSVYWYQQSLDQGLQFLIQYYNGEERAKGNILERFSAQQFPDLHSELNLSSLELGDSALYFCASSVNIPRLAGGRGNEQFFGPGTRLTVL.

V usage is TRBV18 and J usage is TRBJ1-1; TRBD1 is a possible D gene (5 bases). V was shortened by 3 bases and J by 10 bases, with 15 bases between the two germline ends. Germline assignment: CDR1 KGHSH and CDR2 LQKENI. The CDR3 extends over 13 amino acids. The CDR3 bases are TGTGCCAGCTCACCCCGGTGGGGGGATATAGCTTTCTTT. It yields the protein CASSPRWGDIAFF.

V gene TRBV7-2 combines with J gene TRBJ2-7; 13 nucleotides line up with TRBD2. Germline assignment: CDR1 SGHTA and CDR2 FQGNSA. V shed 0 bases, J shed 5 bases, and the junction held 10 bases outside the gene matches. The CDR3 length is 18 residues. CDR3 nucleotide sequence: TGTGCCAGCAGCTTAGCATATGGGGGGGGACTAGCGGGGAACGAGCAGTACTTC. It codes for CASSLAYGGGLAGNEQYF.

CDR3 sequence (DNA): TGTGCCAGCAGCCGCTATAGCGGGGGGGCGGAAAATGAGCAGTTCTTC. Protein product: CASSRYSGGAENEQFF. The genes are TRBV5-6 and TRBJ2-1; TRBD2 aligns across 11 bases. V shed 4 bases, J shed 7 bases, and the junction held 10 bases outside the gene matches. The length of the CDR3 is 16 residues. The germline V gene encodes CDR1 SGHDT and CDR2 YYEEEE.